This T cell receptor (beta chain) was observed in a study of T-cell memory formation after mild COVID-19. Study in general: Most TCR clusters belonged to a single donor. Study-wide results and limits: Second-wave clones reaching peak frequency on day 37 lacked confirmed SARS-CoV-2 specificity. Clones that contracted clustered mainly in CM and EM if CD4+ and in EMRA if CD8+.

As for this clonotype: Antigen unknown.

This CDR3 is built from 15 residues. Germline V gene lookup returns CDR1 ENHRY and CDR2 SYGVKD. V was pared by 2 bases and J by 2 bases, with 11 bases between. Employing constant-segment primers, 5'RACE generated TCR alpha and TCR beta cDNA libraries bearing sample barcodes and UMIs. TCRdb recomputed calls from the 5' RACE reads with MiXCR, one row per CDR3 protein. The table shows about 390,000 distinct CDR3 sequences, with about a sixth occurring only once. This sequence was found in a man younger than 35 who had mild COVID-19 (a few samples of this study predate the infection). Cell type and time point are not known. This sequence joins TRBV10-3 and TRBJ2-3, with D possibly matching TRBD2 (5 bases). The sequencing sample was made of PBMCs or a T cell subset sorted from them (not recorded which). CDR3 residues: CAISEAGRDTDTQYF. The DNA for the CDR3 is TGTGCCATCAGTGAGGCCGGACGGGACACAGATACGCAGTATTTT.